The sequence of this TCR beta chain was determined in a study of identical twins. The CDR3 loop spans 17 amino acids. From germline, CDR1 is SGHRS and CDR2 YFSETQ. Unmatched junction bases numbered 8, after V lost 5 bases and J lost 0 bases. A word on this clonotype: The antigen remains undetermined.

Study conclusions and caveats: Reduced insertions were recorded for abundant cord blood beta clonotypes, with no such pattern in memory repertoires.

TCRdb re-analysed the 5' RACE reads in MiXCR, keeping a single row per CDR3 protein. The table includes some 500,000 distinct CDR3 sequences, more than 9% detected once. These same records also appear under a second study, on yellow fever vaccine responses in identical twins.

This clonotype was obtained from a young woman in good health. The sample was PBMCs. The chain carries TRBV5-1 and TRBJ2-1, with TRBD2 identical over 10 bases. The CDR3 sequence is CASSIGSGRASYNEQFF. For the CDR3, the DNA is TGCGCCAGCAGTATCGGCAGCGGGAGGGCCTCCTACAATGAGCAGTTCTTC.